The rows below give T cell receptor beta chains drawn from one sample of a study of blood T cell repertoires in COVID-19. Sequencing used immunoSEQ multiplex PCR; TCRdb keeps in-frame clones, though not all of them. The sample holds some 530,000 clones; around nine tenths are singletons and the top ten take roughly 8.5%. Material: PBMCs or T cells enriched from blood (not recorded which). These receptors all stem from a woman aged 60-75 years who had recovered from COVID-19. Each CDR3 is given with its conserved first and last residue. D genes are given only for firm matches. A row's size may be missing; if present it is once, few, many or a size class.

j_call clone_size d_call v_call cdr3_aa cdr3_nt
TRBJ1-4 once - TRBV18 CASSPMGPPNEKLFF TGTGCCAGCTCACCAATGGGGCCGCCTAATGAAAAACTGTTTTTT
TRBJ2-3 - - TRBV5-5 CASSLVGSLGTDTQYF TGTGCCAGCAGCTTGGTCGGGAGCCTTGGCACAGATACGCAGTATTTT
TRBJ2-5 - - TRBV30 CAWSGGGAKETQYF TGTGCCTGGAGTGGGGGCGGGGCAAAAGAGACCCAGTACTTC
TRBJ2-3 - TRBD1 TRBV7-2 CASSFVPGQGSTDTQYF TGTGCCAGCAGCTTTGTTCCGGGACAGGGGAGCACAGATACGCAGTATTTT
TRBJ2-2 - - TRBV7-9 CASSLRDSANTGELFF TGTGCCAGCAGCCTACGGGACTCCGCGAACACCGGGGAGCTGTTTTTT
TRBJ2-3 - - TRBV3-1/TRBV3-2 CASSQGYGRTDTQYF TGTGCCAGCAGCCAAGGGTACGGTCGCACAGATACGCAGTATTTT
TRBJ2-1 - - TRBV21-1 CASSKRRRNNEQFF TGTGCCAGCAGCAAAAGACGCAGGAACAATGAGCAGTTCTTC
TRBJ1-1 - TRBD1 TRBV2 CASSEDPDRAYTEAFF TGTGCCAGCAGTGAGGACCCGGACAGGGCGTACACTGAAGCTTTCTTT
TRBJ1-2 - TRBD1 TRBV19 CASSPTGGVNGYTF TGTGCCAGTAGTCCCACAGGGGGCGTTAATGGCTACACCTTC
TRBJ1-5 once TRBD1 TRBV10-1 CASSRTGDSNQPQHF TGCGCCAGCAGTCGGACAGGGGATTCCAATCAGCCCCAGCATTTT
TRBJ2-5 - TRBD1 TRBV24-1 CATSGQDRVETQYF TGTGCCACCAGTGGGCAGGACAGGGTGGAGACCCAGTACTTC
TRBJ2-1 - - TRBV5-1 CASSLGGGEQFF TGCGCCAGCAGCTTAGGCGGAGGGGAGCAGTTCTTC
TRBJ1-1 - TRBD1 TRBV25-1 CASSKPQGLRTEAFF TGTGCCAGCAGTAAACCACAGGGGTTGAGGACTGAAGCTTTCTTT
TRBJ1-6 - - TRBV4-1 CASSQDMRGYNSPLHF TGCGCCAGCAGCCAAGATATGCGGGGCTATAATTCACCCCTCCACTTT
TRBJ2-3 - TRBD2 TRBV5-4 CASSLRTSGALDTQYF TGTGCCAGCAGCTTGCGGACTAGCGGGGCTTTGGATACGCAGTATTTT
TRBJ2-5 - - TRBV9 CASSAGGRETQYF TGTGCCAGCAGCGCGGGGGGCCGGGAGACCCAGTACTTC
TRBJ2-3 - TRBD2 TRBV29-1 CSVEGASGGGPGGTDTQYF TGCAGCGTTGAAGGGGCTAGCGGGGGGGGCCCTGGCGGGACAGATACGCAGTATTTT
TRBJ1-1 - - TRBV18 CASAPRQEFTEAFF TGTGCCAGCGCACCAAGACAGGAGTTCACTGAAGCTTTCTTT
TRBJ2-5 - - TRBV30 CAWSVGTKETQYF TGTGCCTGGAGTGTAGGGACAAAAGAGACCCAGTACTTC
TRBJ2-7 - - TRBV15 CATSREVVMEQYF TGTGCCACCAGCCGAGAGGTAGTTATGGAGCAGTACTTC
TRBJ2-1 - - TRBV14 CASSLRYRGGYNEQFF TGTGCCAGCAGCTTACGGTACAGGGGGGGTTACAATGAGCAGTTCTTC
TRBJ2-2 - - TRBV12-3/TRBV12-4 CASSSRSTGELFF TGTGCCAGCAGTTCCAGATCGACCGGGGAGCTGTTTTTT